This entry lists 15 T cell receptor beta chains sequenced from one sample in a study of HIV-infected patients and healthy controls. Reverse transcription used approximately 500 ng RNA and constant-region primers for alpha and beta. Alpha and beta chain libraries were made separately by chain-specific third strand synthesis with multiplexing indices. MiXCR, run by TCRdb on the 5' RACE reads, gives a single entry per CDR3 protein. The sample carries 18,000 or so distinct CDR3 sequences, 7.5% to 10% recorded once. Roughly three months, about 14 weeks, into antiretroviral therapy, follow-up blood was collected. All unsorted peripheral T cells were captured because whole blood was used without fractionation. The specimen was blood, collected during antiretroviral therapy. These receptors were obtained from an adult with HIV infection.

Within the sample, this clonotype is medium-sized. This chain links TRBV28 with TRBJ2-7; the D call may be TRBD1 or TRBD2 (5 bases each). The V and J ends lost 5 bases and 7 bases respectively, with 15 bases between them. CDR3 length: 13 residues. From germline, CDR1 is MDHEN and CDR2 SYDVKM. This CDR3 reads CASSIGTIFEQYF. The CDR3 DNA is TGTGCCAGCAGTATCGGGACCATATTTGAGCAGTACTTC.

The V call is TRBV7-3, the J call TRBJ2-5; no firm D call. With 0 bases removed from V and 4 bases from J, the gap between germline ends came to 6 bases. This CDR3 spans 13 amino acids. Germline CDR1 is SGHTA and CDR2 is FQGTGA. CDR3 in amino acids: CASSLTISETQYF. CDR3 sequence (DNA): TGTGCCAGCAGCTTAACCATTTCAGAGACCCAGTACTTC.

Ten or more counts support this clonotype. The CDR3 DNA reads as TGTGCCAGCAGCCCCTCTGGGGGGGCCGTCTCTGGAAACACCATATATTTT. Protein: CASSPSGGAVSGNTIYF. V is TRBV7-9 and J is TRBJ1-3; D perhaps matches TRBD1 (6 bases). The CDR3 spans 17 residues. Trimming shortened V by 5 bases and J by 0 bases, and 17 bases separated the two germline ends. Germline CDR1 reads SEHNR; CDR2 reads FQNEAQ (reference sequence).

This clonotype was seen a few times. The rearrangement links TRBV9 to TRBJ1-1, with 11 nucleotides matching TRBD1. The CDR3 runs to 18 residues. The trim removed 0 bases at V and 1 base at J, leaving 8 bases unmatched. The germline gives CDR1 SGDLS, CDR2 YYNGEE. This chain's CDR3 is CASSVEWAGQGANTEAFF. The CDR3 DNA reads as TGTGCCAGCAGCGTAGAATGGGCTGGACAGGGGGCGAACACTGAAGCTTTCTTT.

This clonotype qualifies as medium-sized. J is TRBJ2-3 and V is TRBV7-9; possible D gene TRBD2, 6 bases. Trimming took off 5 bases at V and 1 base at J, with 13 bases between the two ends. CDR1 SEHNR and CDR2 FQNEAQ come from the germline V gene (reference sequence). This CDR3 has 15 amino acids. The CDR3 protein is CASSAGPDGTDTQYF. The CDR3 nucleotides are TGTGCCAGCAGCGCGGGACCTGATGGCACAGATACGCAGTATTTT.

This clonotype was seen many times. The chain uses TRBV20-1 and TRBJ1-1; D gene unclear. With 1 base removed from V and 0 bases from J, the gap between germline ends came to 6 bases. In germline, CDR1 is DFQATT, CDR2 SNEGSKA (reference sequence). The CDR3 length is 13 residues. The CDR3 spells CSARASMNTEAFF. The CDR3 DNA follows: TGCAGTGCTAGAGCGTCTATGAACACTGAAGCTTTCTTT.

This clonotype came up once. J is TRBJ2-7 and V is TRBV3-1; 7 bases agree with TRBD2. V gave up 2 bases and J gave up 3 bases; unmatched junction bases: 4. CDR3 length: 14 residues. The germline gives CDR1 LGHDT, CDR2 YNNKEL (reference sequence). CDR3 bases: TGTGCCAGCAGCCAACTAGCGGAAGACTACGAGCAGTACTTC. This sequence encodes CASSQLAEDYEQYF.

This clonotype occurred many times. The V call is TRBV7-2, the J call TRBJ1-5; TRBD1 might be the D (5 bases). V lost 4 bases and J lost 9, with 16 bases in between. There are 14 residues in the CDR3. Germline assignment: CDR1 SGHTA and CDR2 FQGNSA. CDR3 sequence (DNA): TGTGCCAGCAGCTCCGGACCTAACCAGGGGCCCCAGCATTTT. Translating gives CASSSGPNQGPQHF.

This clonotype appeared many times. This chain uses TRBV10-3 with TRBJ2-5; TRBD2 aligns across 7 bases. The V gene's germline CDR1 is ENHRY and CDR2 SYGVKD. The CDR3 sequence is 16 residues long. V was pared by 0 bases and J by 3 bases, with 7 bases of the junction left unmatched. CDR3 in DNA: TGTGCCATCAGTGAGTCGATTGCGGCGGGGGAAGAGACCCAGTACTTC. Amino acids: CAISESIAAGEETQYF.

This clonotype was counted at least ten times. The CDR3 DNA follows: TGCAGCGTGCAGGGAAGCCTCTACGAGCAGTACTTC. Amino acids: CSVQGSLYEQYF. This chain joins TRBV29-1 and TRBJ2-7, with D possibly being TRBD1 (5 bases). The CDR3 sequence is 12 residues long. CDR1 is SQVTM and CDR2 is ANQGSEA in the germline V gene. The germline V and J ends were trimmed by 6 bases and 3 bases, with 12 bases remaining between them.

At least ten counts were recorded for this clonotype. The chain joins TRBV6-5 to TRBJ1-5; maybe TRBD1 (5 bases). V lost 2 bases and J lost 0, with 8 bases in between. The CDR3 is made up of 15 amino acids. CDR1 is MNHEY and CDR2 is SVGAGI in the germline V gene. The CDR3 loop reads CASSYGGNSNQPQHF. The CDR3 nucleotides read TGTGCCAGCAGTTACGGGGGGAATAGCAATCAGCCCCAGCATTTT.

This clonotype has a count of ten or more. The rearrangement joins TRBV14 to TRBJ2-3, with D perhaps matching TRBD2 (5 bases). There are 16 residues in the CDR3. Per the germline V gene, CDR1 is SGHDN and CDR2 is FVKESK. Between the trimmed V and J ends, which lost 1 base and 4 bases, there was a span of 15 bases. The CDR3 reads CASSQGFTRKADTQYF. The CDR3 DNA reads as TGTGCCAGCAGCCAAGGCTTTACTAGGAAGGCAGATACGCAGTATTTT.

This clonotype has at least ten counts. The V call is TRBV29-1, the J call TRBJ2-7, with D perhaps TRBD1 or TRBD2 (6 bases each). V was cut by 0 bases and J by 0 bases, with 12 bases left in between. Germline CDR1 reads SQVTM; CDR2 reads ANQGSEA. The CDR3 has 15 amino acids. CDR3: CSVEDRGGLSYEQYF. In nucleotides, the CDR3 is TGCAGCGTTGAAGATAGAGGGGGGCTCTCCTACGAGCAGTACTTC.

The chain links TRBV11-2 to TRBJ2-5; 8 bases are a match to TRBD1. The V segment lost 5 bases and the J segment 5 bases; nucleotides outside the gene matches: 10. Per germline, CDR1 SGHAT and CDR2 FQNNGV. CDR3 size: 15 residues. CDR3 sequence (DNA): TGTGCCAGCAGCCCGACAGGGGTCGTTATCGAGACCCAGTACTTC. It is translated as CASSPTGVVIETQYF.

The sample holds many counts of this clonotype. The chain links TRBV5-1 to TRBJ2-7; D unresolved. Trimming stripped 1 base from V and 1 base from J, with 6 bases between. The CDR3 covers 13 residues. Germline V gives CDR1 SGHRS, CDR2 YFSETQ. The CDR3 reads CASSLPSSYEQYF. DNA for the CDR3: TGCGCCAGCAGCTTGCCCTCTTCCTACGAGCAGTACTTC.